This T cell receptor (beta chain) was documented in a study of Ad26.COV2.S vaccination and SARS-CoV-2 variants (dated by TCRdb to the early 2020s). For the study in its entirety: Donors in the vaccine arm were drawn from COV1001, a multicentre, randomized, double-blind, placebo-controlled phase I-IIa trial testing Ad26.COV2.S in healthy adults. Ad26.COV2.S was administered intramuscularly at a dose of 5x10^10 or 1x10^11 viral particles, either as one shot or as two shots given 56 days apart. The specificity and breadth of SARS-CoV-2-reactive T cell receptors after Ad26.COV2.S vaccination were assessed by TCRbeta repertoire sequencing. The TCR-sequenced set comprised about 32 samples: approximately 20 Ad26.COV2.S vaccine recipients, 5 placebo recipients and 8 SARS-CoV-2 convalescent individuals. Trial participants were randomized into five groups of five: low-dose or high-dose Ad26.COV2.S given once or twice, or placebo on both occasions. Investigators remained blinded to trial group allocation during experiments and outcome assessment. Overall study outcomes, separate from this receptor: It was noted by the authors that total T cell responses may have been underestimated by the TCR breadth and depth analyses. Comparable non-spike TCR breadth was observed between vaccine and placebo recipients, consistent with only spike being contained in the vaccine. Spike-specific TCR breadth was higher in Ad26.COV2.S recipients than in placebo recipients (P = 0.0014). After vaccination, substantial breadth of spike-specific CD8+ and CD4+ T cell responses was reported. The study was not powered to compare responses between vaccine doses or regimens.

As concerns this clone: The target of this receptor is not known. Base quality data are lacking; no much larger clone is found one base away.

The CDR3 has 13 amino acids, counting the end cysteine and phenylalanine. Left in the record is the CDR3 DNA by itself, 39 bases read in frame from the first base. V gives up 3 bases and J gives up 7 bases, and the segment between their germline ends measures 12 bases. The immunoSEQ Assay was used to sequence TCRbeta CDR3 regions. After extraction, genomic DNA underwent amplification by bias-controlled multiplex PCR, followed by high-throughput sequencing. The source study handled its data this way. To quantify the absolute abundance of every unique TCRbeta CDR3 region, sequences were collapsed and filtered. T cell fraction was estimated by normalization of TCRbeta template counts to usable DNA, with usable DNA being measured through amplification of reference genes present in all nucleated cells. Repertoire TCRs were annotated as SARS-CoV-2-specific by exact matching of V gene, CDR3 amino acid sequence and J gene to a known reactive TCR set. The reference SARS-CoV-2 TCR set came from MIRA and was filtered for enrichment in COVID-19-positive ImmuneCODE repertoires, removing public or cross-reactive TCRs. Using the MIRA antigens, annotated TCRs were further analysed by specific ORF or by position within an ORF. Depth was the summed frequency of annotated unique rearrangements, while breadth was defined as annotated unique rearrangements over total unique productive rearrangements. TCR breadth was compared between groups using two-sided Wilcoxon rank-sum tests. TCRdb mirrors the immuneACCESS table, restricted to in-frame sequences. Some clones are absent from its copies; in checked studies, under half trace to an unresolved V gene, and the reason for the others is unknown. V, J and clone size were drawn from that table, and D and trimming were deduced from the DNA. The sample records fewer than 900,000 clones, approximately 88% of which are singletons. The ten largest clones take up around 1.4% of the sample.

Reading the label with the study, this specimen's treatment or condition is: about 20 received Ad26.COV2.S at low or high dose, single or two shots; about 5 received placebo; per-sample allocation not given. Repertoires of vaccine and placebo recipients were sequenced from samples collected on day 63 after the first injection. In Cohort 1b, 20 to 25 adults aged 18-55 years were enrolled at a single site in Boston, USA, between 29 July and 7 August 2020. Ad26.COV2.S consisted of a replication-incompetent adenovirus type 26 vector by which a prefusion-stabilized SARS-CoV-2 spike protein from the original Wuhan strain was expressed.

The origin of this receptor is a person between 18 and 65 years old who received the Ad26.COV2.S COVID-19 vaccine or a placebo. In this chain, TRBV12-3 or TRBV12-4 is recombined with TRBJ2-5, and TRBD2 may be the D gene, going by 7 matching bases. The material was peripheral blood, obtained in a trial of Ad26.COV2.S vaccine versus placebo. The DNA sequence reads TGTGCCAGCAGTTTGTACAGGGAGGGGACCCAGTACTTC. Its product reads: CASSLYREGTQYF.